Presented here are 21 T cell receptor beta chains from one specimen sequenced in a study of early T cells in non-severe SARS-CoV-2 infection. MiXCR was run by TCRdb on the 5' RACE reads, yielding one entry per CDR3 protein. The sample has over 60,000 distinct CDR3 sequences, around a tenth seen once. This sample comprised whole blood, obtained at baseline. These receptors were obtained from an adult who was a healthcare worker with PCR-confirmed SARS-CoV-2 infection or an uninfected control (not recorded which).

This clonotype was detected only a few times. The chain uses TRBV11-3 and TRBJ2-3; D might be TRBD1 (5 bases). Germline V gene sequence: CDR1 SGHNT, CDR2 YENEEA. This CDR3 region has 12 residues. With 0 bases removed from V and 12 bases from J, the gap between germline ends came to 10 bases. The CDR3 is CASSLEDILQYF. The CDR3 bases are TGTGCCAGCAGCTTAGAGGACATCCTCCAGTATTTT.

This clonotype has just a few counts. The genes are TRBV14 and TRBJ2-2; D perhaps matches TRBD2 (5 bases). With 1 base removed from V and 3 bases from J, the gap between germline ends came to 9 bases. The CDR3 is 15 residues long. CDR1 SGHDN and CDR2 FVKESK come from the germline V gene. The CDR3 bases are TGTGCCAGCAGCCAAGGGCTAGCTTACACCGGGGAGCTGTTTTTT. It is translated as CASSQGLAYTGELFF.

The chain carries TRBV6-1 and TRBJ1-1, with TRBD1 as a possible D gene (6 bases). The CDR3 sequence is 14 residues long. Trimming pared 8 bases from V and 10 bases from J, leaving 23 bases between. Germline CDR1 MNHNS, CDR2 SASEGT. CDR3 amino acids: CASVPRGTVRLAFF. The CDR3 DNA is TGTGCCAGCGTGCCCAGGGGCACAGTTCGGCTAGCTTTCTTT.

This chain connects TRBV9 to TRBJ2-6; no reliable D call. This CDR3 has 14 amino acids. V was clipped by 4 bases and J by 1 base, with 6 bases between them. In germline, CDR1 is SGDLS, CDR2 YYNGEE. The CDR3 nucleotides read TGTGCCAGCAGCTCCCTATCTGGGGCCAACGTCCTGACTTTC. Translated, it gives CASSSLSGANVLTF.

The rearrangement links TRBV7-9 to TRBJ1-4, with TRBD1 matching over 10 bases. Germline V gene lookup returns CDR1 SEHNR and CDR2 FQNEAQ (reference sequence). J lost 8 bases, V lost 4 bases, and 10 bases had no gene match. The CDR3 length is 16 residues. CDR3 region: CASSSRMTGGREKLFF. DNA of the CDR3: TGTGCCAGCAGCTCAAGGATGACAGGGGGCAGGGAAAAACTGTTTTTT.

This clonotype was detected only a few times. V usage is TRBV6-2 or TRBV6-3 and J usage is TRBJ2-4; TRBD1 might be the D (6 bases). The germline V gene has CDR1 MNHEY and CDR2 SVGEGT. The CDR3 covers 20 residues. The V end was cut by 0 bases, the J end by 0 bases, with 21 bases between. The CDR3 spells CASSYSTGHRTPVAKNIQYF. For the CDR3, the DNA is TGTGCCAGCAGTTACTCGACAGGACACAGGACCCCTGTAGCCAAAAACATTCAGTACTTC.

This clonotype was seen a few times. The J gene is TRBJ2-3, the V gene TRBV5-1, with 11 bases aligning to TRBD2. CDR3 size: 16 residues. Germline V CDR1 and CDR2: SGHRS, YFSETQ. V gave up 5 bases and J gave up 6 bases; unmatched junction bases: 11. The CDR3 sequence: CASRSGSGGAVDTQYF. As DNA, the CDR3 is TGCGCCAGCAGGTCCGGTAGCGGGGGGGCAGTGGATACGCAGTATTTT.

This clonotype was detected ten times or more. The rearrangement uses TRBV12-5 and TRBJ2-7, with 11 positions matching TRBD1. Trimming removed 4 bases from V and 0 bases from J; junction bases left unmatched: 5. The CDR3 loop spans 16 amino acids. The germline V gene has CDR1 LGHNT and CDR2 FRNRAP. CDR3 loop: CASGSRDRGDSYEQYF. In DNA, the CDR3 is TGTGCTAGTGGTTCCCGGGACAGGGGGGACTCCTACGAGCAGTACTTC.

This clonotype came up a few times. The rearrangement links TRBV6-6 to TRBJ2-4; 7 nucleotides line up with TRBD1. The V and J ends lost 0 bases and 7 bases, in that order; junction bases with no gene match: 9. Per the germline V gene, CDR1 is MNHNY and CDR2 is SVGAGI (reference sequence). This CDR3 is 16 amino acids long. The CDR3 coding sequence is TGTGCCAGCAGTTACTCCCTAGTAGGGACAGCTAACATTCAGTACTTC. This translates into CASSYSLVGTANIQYF.

This clonotype has a count of ten or more. The rearrangement joins TRBV20-1 to TRBJ2-3; a possible D gene is TRBD1 (6 bases). Trimming cost V 5 bases and J 2 bases, with 17 bases left between them. CDR1 is DFQATT, CDR2 SNEGSKA, per germline (reference sequence). The CDR3 length is 15 residues. CDR3 DNA: TGCAGTGCTCCCCGACAGGAAGGGGACACAGATACGCAGTATTTT. It encodes CSAPRQEGDTDTQYF.

This clonotype was seen just once. The gene calls are TRBV5-8 and TRBJ2-3; perhaps TRBD1 as D (5 bases). Germline V gene data show CDR1 as SGHTS and CDR2 as YDEGEE. The CDR3 length is 16 residues. V gave up 4 bases and J gave up 1 base, with 16 bases separating them. CDR3 sequence (DNA): TGTGCCAGCAGCCCACACCGACAGTTGGGCACAGATACGCAGTATTTT. Residues: CASSPHRQLGTDTQYF.

In this sample, this clonotype turned up many times. V usage is TRBV5-1 and J usage is TRBJ2-3; D is unclear. The CDR3 consists of 14 residues. Trimming stripped 1 base from V and 0 bases from J, with 6 bases between. Germline loops: CDR1 SGHRS, CDR2 YFSETQ. The CDR3 loop is CASSLTDSTDTQYF. CDR3 nucleotides: TGCGCCAGCAGCTTGACTGACAGCACAGATACGCAGTATTTT.

The table lists this clonotype with a few counts. The J gene is TRBJ1-5, the V gene TRBV19, with 7 positions matching TRBD1. From germline, CDR1 is LNHDA and CDR2 SQIVND (reference sequence). CDR3 length equals 15 residues. The trim removed 10 bases at V and 0 bases at J, leaving 9 bases unmatched. The CDR3 DNA is TGTGCCACCTCGACAGGGACCTATAGCAATCAGCCCCAGCATTTT. Residues: CATSTGTYSNQPQHF.

The chain joins TRBV29-1 to TRBJ2-3; D not certain. The V gene lost 6 bases and the J gene lost 6 bases, with 16 bases spanning the gap. The CDR3 runs 13 residues. Germline V CDR1 and CDR2: SQVTM, ANQGSEA. The CDR3 bases are TGCAGCGTCCGCCGCTTACTTACCGATACGCAGTATTTT. Its protein product is CSVRRLLTDTQYF.

As for this clonotype: An end of the junction differs from the germline gene, which may be a read error. J is TRBJ1-1 and V is TRBV7-7, with D perhaps TRBD1 (5 bases). The CDR3 sequence is 14 residues long. Germline loops: CDR1 SSHAT, CDR2 FNYEAQ (reference sequence). CDR3 sequence (DNA): TGTGCTAGCAGCTTAGTCGGGGGGGAGACTGAAGCTTTCTTT. This encodes CASSLVGGETEAFF.

This clonotype was observed at least ten times. The genes are TRBV5-5 and TRBJ1-6; D is undetermined. The germline V gene has CDR1 SGHKS and CDR2 YYEKEE (reference sequence). The V gene lost 5 bases and the J gene lost 4 bases, with 4 bases spanning the gap. The CDR3 contains 12 residues. CDR3 sequence reads: CASRTYNSPLHF. CDR3 DNA: TGTGCCAGCAGAACATATAATTCACCCCTCCACTTT. Drawing the rest from reference TRBV5-5 and TRBJ1-6, the complete variable domain is DAGVTQSPTHLIKTRGQQVTLRCSPISGHKSVSWYQQVLGQGPQFIFQYYEKEERGRGNFPDRFSARQFPNYSSELNVNALLLGDSALYLCASRTYNSPLHFGNGTRLTVT.

This rearrangement joins TRBV10-3 to TRBJ2-7; 7 bases fit TRBD1. J gave up 4 bases and V 6 bases, and 9 bases lay outside the gene matches. CDR1 ENHRY and CDR2 SYGVKD come from the germline V gene. The CDR3 is 14 residues long. The CDR3 bases are TGTGCCATCAGCGGGGACAGTCTCCCATACGAGCAGTACTTC. The encoded protein is CAISGDSLPYEQYF.

There are many counts of this clonotype. V usage is TRBV5-1 and J usage is TRBJ1-1, with D perhaps matching TRBD1 (5 bases). The ends were cut back, 1 base at V and 4 bases at J, with 11 bases in the middle. The CDR3 totals 14 residues. The V gene's germline CDR1 is SGHRS and CDR2 YFSETQ. CDR3 coding DNA: TGCGCCAGCAGCTTGACCTACAGGTCCACTGAAGCTTTCTTT. Its protein is CASSLTYRSTEAFF.

This clonotype has a count of ten or more. The V call is TRBV20-1, the J call TRBJ1-4; no definite D call. The germline gives CDR1 DFQATT, CDR2 SNEGSKA (reference sequence). The V and J ends lost 6 bases and 0 bases respectively, with 5 bases between them. There are 12 residues in the CDR3. The CDR3 bases are TGCAGTGCGTCGACAACTAATGAAAAACTGTTTTTT. This sequence encodes CSASTTNEKLFF.

The V call is TRBV12-3 or TRBV12-4, the J call TRBJ2-1; 7 bases align to TRBD2. V shed 3 bases, J shed 4 bases, and the junction held 3 bases outside the gene matches. The CDR3 runs to 14 residues. The CDR3 bases are TGTGCCAGCAGTTTGTGGGGGGGATACAATGAGCAGTTCTTC. It codes for CASSLWGGYNEQFF.

This clonotype was detected many times. The chain combines TRBV2 with TRBJ2-4; 7 bases agree with TRBD1. Germline V gene data show CDR1 as SNHLY and CDR2 as FYNNEI. The CDR3 sequence is 15 residues long. After removal of 4 bases from V and 0 bases from J, the junction contained 3 bases not matched to a gene. The CDR3 sequence: CASSASGGAKNIQYF. The CDR3, as DNA: TGTGCCAGCAGTGCTTCAGGGGGAGCCAAAAACATTCAGTACTTC.